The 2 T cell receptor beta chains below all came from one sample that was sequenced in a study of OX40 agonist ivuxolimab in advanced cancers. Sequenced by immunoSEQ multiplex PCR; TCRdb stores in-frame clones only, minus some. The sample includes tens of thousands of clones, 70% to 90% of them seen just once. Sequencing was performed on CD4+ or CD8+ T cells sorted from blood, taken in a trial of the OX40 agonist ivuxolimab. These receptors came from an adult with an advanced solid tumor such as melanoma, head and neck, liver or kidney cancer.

DNA for the CDR3: TGTGCCAGCAGTAAGTGGAATCAGCCCCAGCATTTT. As protein: CASSKWNQPQHF. The chain is built from TRBV2 and TRBJ1-5; D gene unclear. The germline CDR1 and CDR2 sequences are SNHLY and FYNNEI. Trimming removed 5 bases at V and 4 bases at J, with 6 bases between. The CDR3 is 12 amino acids.

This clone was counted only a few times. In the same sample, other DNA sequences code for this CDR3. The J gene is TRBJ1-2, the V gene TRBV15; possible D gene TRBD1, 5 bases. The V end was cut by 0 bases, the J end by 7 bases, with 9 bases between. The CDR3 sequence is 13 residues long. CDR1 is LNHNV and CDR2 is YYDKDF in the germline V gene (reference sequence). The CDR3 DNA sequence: TGTGCCACCAGCAGAGAATCAGGGAGTGGCTACACCTTC. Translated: CATSRESGSGYTF. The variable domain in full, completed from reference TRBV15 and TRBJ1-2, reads DAMVIQNPRYQVTQFGKPVTLSCSQTLNHNVMYWYQQKSSQAPKLLFHYYDKDFNNEADTPDNFQSRRPNTSFCFLDIRSPGLGDTAMYLCATSRESGSGYTFGSGTRLTVV.